This T cell receptor (beta chain) was sequenced in a study of shared clonotypes between healthy human individuals. Study-level findings and limits: All-four-donor shared clonotypes had higher generation probabilities than non-shared clonotypes did. Sorted-subset samples were not fully sequenced, rarefaction indicated.

Clones were read by immunoSEQ multiplex PCR, and TCRdb kept only the in-frame ones, dropping some. This table holds fewer than 850,000 clones, less than 80% found once. The CDR3 runs to 14 residues. Germline CDR1 is SGHTA and CDR2 is FQGNSA. The J segment lost 5 bases and the V segment lost 5 bases, leaving 6 bases of the junction unmatched. Concerning this clone: Its antigen is as yet unknown.

The TCR was taken from a woman in her twenties or thirties in good health. Input material: memory CD4+ T cells sorted from blood. Subset indicated: CD45RA-negative fraction. J is TRBJ1-5 and V is TRBV7-2; 7 nucleotides agree with TRBD1. The CDR3 coding sequence is TGTGCCAGCAGCGCACAGGGGAAGGATCAGCCCCAGCATTTT. Protein product: CASSAQGKDQPQHF.